The 4 T cell receptor beta chains listed next were all sequenced from one sample in a study of T cells after yellow fever vaccination. TCRdb itself ran the 5' RACE reads through MiXCR, one entry per CDR3 protein. This sample has about 160,000 distinct CDR3 sequences, with approximately 9.7% found just once. This specimen was CD8+ T cells sorted from PBMCs, taken 45 days after the yellow fever booster vaccination. The receptors derive from a man aged 18-30 years who received the YFV17D yellow fever vaccine.

CDR3 in amino acids: CASSQEPPGAIPLRPQHF. As DNA, the CDR3 is TGCGCCAGCAGCCAAGAACCTCCAGGGGCCATACCCCTGAGGCCCCAGCATTTT. This chain uses TRBV4-1 with TRBJ1-5, with D possibly matching TRBD1 (6 bases). Between the trimmed V and J ends, which lost 0 bases and 9 bases, there was a span of 24 bases. CDR1 and CDR2 (germline): MGHRA, YSYEKL. CDR3 length: 18 residues.

The V gene is TRBV9, the J gene TRBJ1-5; no definite D call. The CDR3 loop spans 13 amino acids. V was clipped by 4 bases and J by 6 bases, with 11 bases between them. CDR1 and CDR2 (germline): SGDLS, YYNGEE. CDR3 bases: TGTGCCAGCAGCATAGACTCCGGTCAGCCCCAGCATTTT. This translates into CASSIDSGQPQHF.

This clonotype was detected a few times. The rearrangement uses TRBV7-9 and TRBJ1-4; D unclear. Trimming shortened V by 5 bases and J by 5 bases, and 12 bases separated the two germline ends. Germline CDR1 SEHNR, CDR2 FQNEAQ (reference sequence). CDR3 length: 14 amino acids. The CDR3 nucleotides are TGTGCCAGCAGCCTCAGATTAACAAATGAAAAACTGTTTTTT. It codes for CASSLRLTNEKLFF.

This clonotype was picked up a small number of times. The chain joins TRBV11-2 to TRBJ2-1; no firm D call. CDR1 is SGHAT and CDR2 is FQNNGV in the germline V gene. V lost 5 bases, J lost 8 bases, and 10 bases lay in between. The CDR3 has 12 amino acids. The CDR3 loop reads CASSPLRDEQFF. As DNA, the CDR3 is TGTGCCAGCAGCCCCCTTAGGGATGAGCAGTTCTTC.